The clone carrying this TCR beta chain is deemed hyperexpanded. Its matching antigen is unknown. The sample is drawn from a study of PD-1 blockade in classical Hodgkin lymphoma. Whole-study results and caveats: CD4+ TCR diversity climbed significantly by C4D1, unlike CD8+ TCR diversity. Patients newly diagnosed and complete responders had comparable baseline diversity. When set against healthy donors, newly diagnosed patients were reported to show lower baseline TCR diversity. Factors driving the repertoire differences, possibly disease activity or prior therapy, remain undefined.

Only in-frame clones appear in the TCRdb table, and some are missing; sequencing was by immunoSEQ multiplex PCR. The sample has roughly 1,300 clones; around 78% are singletons. Regarding time point: cycle 4 day 1 (C4D1), after less than 7 weeks of nivolumab. All the patients suffered relapse after autologous stem cell transplantation, and brentuximab vedotin exposure differed. Thawed PBMCs were subjected to magnetic negative selection, which yielded isolated CD8+ T cells. Germline CDR1 SGHRS, CDR2 YFSETQ. The V end was cut by 1 base, the J end by 2 bases, with 10 bases between. The CDR3 runs to 16 residues.

This sequence originates from a human donor with classical Hodgkin lymphoma. The donor label of this sample is uncertain. The material was CD8+ T cells from blood, obtained before the fourth cycle of nivolumab. This rearrangement joins TRBV5-1 to TRBJ1-6; D might be TRBD1 (5 bases). The CDR3 sequence is CASSLTVGPYNSPLHF. As DNA, the CDR3 is TGCGCCAGCAGCTTGACGGTGGGGCCCTATAATTCACCCCTCCACTTT.